This T cell receptor (beta chain) was observed in a study of CD8+ T cells in alopecia areata. Treatment defined: oral pan-JAK inhibitor, 5-10 mg twice daily. The authors extracted RNA and reverse transcribed it into cDNA as the sequencing template. Profiled with immunoSEQ multiplex PCR; TCRdb holds only in-frame clones, not every one. Among some 100,000 clones, roughly 63% were seen once, and the ten largest hold more than 25%. V shed 0 bases and J shed 5 bases, with 11 bases lying between them. The CDR3 has 14 amino acids. Germline V gives CDR1 PRHDT, CDR2 FYEKMQ (reference sequence). The source of this sequence is a human donor with alopecia areata. The sequenced sample was CD8+ T cells sorted from blood, obtained at week 4, from a patient treated with tofacitinib. V gene TRBV13 combines with J gene TRBJ2-7; possible D gene TRBD2, 5 bases. The CDR3 loop reads CASSLGASMDEQYF. As DNA, the CDR3 is TGTGCCAGCAGCTTAGGGGCTAGCATGGACGAGCAGTACTTC.